The T cell receptor (beta chain) under discussion was sequenced for a study of vaccination effects on CD4 cells after COVID-19. As for this clone: The antigen remains unidentified.

Here immunoSEQ multiplex PCR was the method, and the copy in TCRdb shows in-frame clones only, minus some. The sample lists nearly 35,000 clones, approximately 77% seen once, with more than 6.5% in the top ten. CD4+ T cells were isolated after less than 13 days of culture. The person had a PCR-confirmed SARS-CoV-2 infection during March to December 2020. Each person got two doses of an mRNA SARS-CoV-2 vaccine, BNT162b2 or mRNA-1273. Findings of the study overall: Few convalescent patients, and no early post-infection timepoints, were available to the study.

Germline loops: CDR1 DFQATT, CDR2 SNEGSKA (reference sequence). The CDR3 has 15 amino acids. V shed 3 bases and J 0 bases; nucleotides not matched to a gene: 5. The source material was CD4+ T cells from PBMCs cultured without peptide, sampled after COVID-19 vaccination. This TCR derives from a human donor who had a prior SARS-CoV-2 infection. The V gene is TRBV20-1, the J gene TRBJ2-5; 9 bases match TRBD2. The DNA of the CDR3 is TGCAGTGCTAGTTCTCAGCGGGGGGACCAAGAGACCCAGTACTTC. This sequence encodes CSASSQRGDQETQYF.